This TCR beta chain comes out of a study of control samples from healthy donors and cancer patients. Here immunoSEQ multiplex PCR was the method, and the copy in TCRdb shows in-frame clones only, minus some. Seen here are fewer than 150,000 clones, 80% to 95% observed once, and the top ten hold 2% to 3%. The receptor was isolated from a man aged 18 to 29 in good health. The sample taken for sequencing was blood.

The CDR3 sequence: CASSLSPRREQYF. The CDR3 coding sequence is TGCGCCAGCAGCTTGAGTCCGCGGCGGGAGCAGTACTTC. The chain carries TRBV5-1 and TRBJ2-7; no clear D gene. The V gene's germline CDR1 is SGHRS and CDR2 YFSETQ. The CDR3 totals 13 residues. Deletions cut 1 base from V and 7 bases from J, with 12 bases between.